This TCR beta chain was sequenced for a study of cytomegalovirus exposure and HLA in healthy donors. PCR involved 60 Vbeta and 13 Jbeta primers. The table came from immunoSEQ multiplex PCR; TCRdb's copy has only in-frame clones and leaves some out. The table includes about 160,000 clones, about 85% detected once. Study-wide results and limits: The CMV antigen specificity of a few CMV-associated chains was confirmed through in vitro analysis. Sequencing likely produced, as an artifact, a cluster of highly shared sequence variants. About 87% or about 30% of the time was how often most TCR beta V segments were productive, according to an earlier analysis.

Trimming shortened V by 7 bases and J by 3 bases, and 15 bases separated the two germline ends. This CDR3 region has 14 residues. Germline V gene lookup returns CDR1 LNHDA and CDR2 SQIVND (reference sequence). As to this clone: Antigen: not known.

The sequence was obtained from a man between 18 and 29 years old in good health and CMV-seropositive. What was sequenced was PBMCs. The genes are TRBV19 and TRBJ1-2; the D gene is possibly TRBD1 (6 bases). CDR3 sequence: CASKTGQTYYGYTF. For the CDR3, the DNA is TGTGCCAGTAAAACAGGGCAGACTTACTATGGCTACACCTTC.